The 15 T cell receptor beta chains in this list originate from one sample, sequenced in a study of T-cell reconstitution after alpha-beta-depleted transplantation in children. Preparation of the TCRbeta library involved a method that used unique molecular identifiers. TCRdb re-called the PCR reads through MiXCR, storing one row per CDR3 protein. The profile covers under 750,000 distinct CDR3 sequences, with about 23% appearing a single time and around an eighth taken by the ten largest. This sample comprised PBMCs, mostly from graft donor cells, obtained 360 days after TCRalphabeta/CD19-depleted stem cell transplant. The receptors originated from a boy under two years old who had a stem cell transplant for acute myeloid leukemia, so the T cells may come from the graft donor.

The chain couples TRBV20-1 to TRBJ2-1; tentative D call: TRBD2 (6 bases). The CDR3 has 15 residues. Trimming stripped 3 bases from V and 3 bases from J, with 15 bases between. From germline, CDR1 is DFQATT and CDR2 SNEGSKA (reference sequence). The CDR3 DNA follows: TGCAGTGCTAGTGTGACTAGTTCCTTCTACAATGAGCAGTTCTTC. It encodes CSASVTSSFYNEQFF.

This clonotype has only one observation. This chain joins TRBV30 and TRBJ2-7, with D possibly TRBD1 on 5 matching bases. V shed 1 base and J shed 2 bases, with 6 bases lying between them. The CDR3 has 12 amino acids. Germline assignment: CDR1 GTSNPN and CDR2 SVGIG (reference sequence). CDR3 sequence: CAWSGQPYEQYF. In DNA form, the CDR3 reads TGTGCCTGGAGTGGACAGCCCTACGAGCAGTACTTC.

This clonotype was seen a handful of times. The chain couples TRBV20-1 to TRBJ2-7; no reliable D call. The CDR3 is made up of 11 amino acids. Germline V gene lookup returns CDR1 DFQATT and CDR2 SNEGSKA (reference sequence). V lost 6 bases and J lost 3, with 9 bases in between. The CDR3, as DNA: TGCAGTGCGGGATCCTTCTACGAGCAGTACGTC. This gives the protein CSAGSFYEQYV.

This chain joins TRBV28 and TRBJ2-3, with D possibly being TRBD1 (8 bases). This CDR3 is built from 14 residues. CDR1 is MDHEN, CDR2 SYDVKM, per germline. V was shortened by 8 bases and J by 5 bases, with 17 bases between the two germline ends. The CDR3 is CASYRQGREDTQYF. The CDR3 DNA reads TGTGCCAGCTATCGACAGGGGAGGGAAGATACGCAGTATTTT.

This clonotype was counted once. This chain connects TRBV20-1 to TRBJ2-7; maybe TRBD1 (6 bases). V lost 6 bases to trimming and J lost 3 bases, with 24 bases between them. The CDR3 totals 16 residues. Germline lookup yields CDR1 DFQATT and CDR2 SNEGSKA (reference sequence). The CDR3 is CSAQRGPGQGLYEQYF. As DNA, the CDR3 is TGCAGTGCCCAGAGGGGCCCAGGTCAGGGGCTCTACGAGCAGTACTTC.

This clonotype was seen only a few times. The chain has TRBV5-1 and TRBJ2-1; TRBD1 matches at 9 bases. CDR1 and CDR2 from the germline V gene are SGHRS and YFSETQ. Trimming took 0 bases from V and 5 from J; bases not matched to a gene: 12. The CDR3 sequence is 18 residues long. CDR3 amino acids: CASSLAIWDRVRDNEQFF. The CDR3 DNA reads as TGCGCCAGCAGCTTGGCCATCTGGGACAGGGTCAGGGACAATGAGCAGTTCTTC. Looking up the rest from reference TRBV5-1 and TRBJ2-1 gives the full variable domain: KAGVTQTPRYLIKTRGQQVTLSCSPISGHRSVSWYQQTPGQGLQFLFEYFSETQRNKGNFPGRFSGRQFSNSRSEMNVSTLELGDSALYLCASSLAIWDRVRDNEQFFGPGTRLTVL.

V is TRBV28 and J is TRBJ2-3; D is uncertain. Germline assignment: CDR1 MDHEN and CDR2 SYDVKM. V was pared by 4 bases and J by 6 bases, with 14 bases between. This CDR3 is built from 14 residues. The CDR3 region is CASSSPPFGDTQYF. The DNA of the CDR3 is TGTGCCAGCAGTTCACCCCCTTTCGGGGATACGCAGTATTTT.

At least ten counts were recorded for this clonotype. The junction does not match germline at one end; this may be a read error. The genes are TRBV6-1 and TRBJ1-2, with 8 bases fitting TRBD1. The CDR3 contains 13 residues. Germline values: CDR1 MNHNS, CDR2 SASEGT. CDR3: CASRNRGARYLAF. The CDR3 DNA is TGTGCCAGCAGAAACAGGGGGGCCCGATATCTCGCCTTC.

This clonotype was counted at least ten times. The chain recombines TRBV29-1 with TRBJ2-7, with D possibly matching TRBD1 (6 bases). Deletions cut 1 base from V and 0 bases from J, with 16 bases between. The germline V gene has CDR1 SQVTM and CDR2 ANQGSEA. The CDR3 has 16 amino acids. CDR3 in DNA: TGCAGCGTTGAAGCCCCGCTACAGGGAAGCTCCTACGAGCAGTACTTC. Residues: CSVEAPLQGSSYEQYF.

In its sample, this clonotype was seen a few times. The J gene is TRBJ1-1, the V gene TRBV7-9, with D possibly TRBD1 on 6 matching bases. V was clipped by 1 base and J by 3 bases, with 12 bases between them. The CDR3 is 15 amino acids. The V gene's germline CDR1 is SEHNR and CDR2 FQNEAQ (reference sequence). The CDR3 loop reads CASSLGRQADTEAFF. The DNA of the CDR3 is TGTGCCAGCAGCTTAGGGCGACAGGCAGACACTGAAGCTTTCTTT.

The rearrangement links TRBV20-1 to TRBJ2-3; D is tentatively TRBD1 or TRBD2 (5 bases each). In germline, CDR1 is DFQATT, CDR2 SNEGSKA (reference sequence). This CDR3 is built from 16 residues. The V and J ends lost 6 bases and 2 bases respectively, with 21 bases between them. DNA of the CDR3: TGCAGTGCCCGGGGCAGTTTGGCGGGCCTCACAGATACGCAGTATTTT. Amino acids: CSARGSLAGLTDTQYF.

The chain joins TRBV12-3 or TRBV12-4 to TRBJ2-2; tentatively, D is TRBD1 or TRBD2 (6 bases each). The CDR3 is 15 amino acids. V lost 7 bases to trimming and J lost 1 base, with 13 bases between them. The CDR3 nucleotides are TGTGCCAGCACCCAGGGGAGGCTGAACACCGGGGAGCTGTTTTTT. Amino acid sequence: CASTQGRLNTGELFF.

V gene TRBV20-1 combines with J gene TRBJ1-2, with unresolved D. Germline CDR1 DFQATT, CDR2 SNEGSKA (reference sequence). Trimming pared 4 bases from V and 7 bases from J, leaving 22 bases between. CDR3 length: 15 residues. The CDR3, as DNA: TGCAGTGCTAAACCATTGACAAAACTAGGTGGTGGCTACACCTTC. It translates to CSAKPLTKLGGGYTF.

This clonotype appeared many times. The rearrangement links TRBV6-2 or TRBV6-3 to TRBJ2-1; weak D call: TRBD1 (6 bases). The V and J ends lost 8 bases and 4 bases respectively, with 9 bases between them. This CDR3 has 12 amino acids. Germline CDR1 is MNHEY and CDR2 is SVGEGT. The CDR3 bases are TGTGCCAGCGGGGGCAGTTACAATGAGCAGTTCTTC. Its protein is CASGGSYNEQFF.

This clonotype was found many times. This chain uses TRBV20-1 with TRBJ2-1; D possibly corresponds to TRBD1 (6 bases). CDR1 and CDR2 (germline): DFQATT, SNEGSKA (reference sequence). This CDR3 is built from 12 residues. V lost 6 bases, J lost 9 bases, and 15 bases lay in between. The CDR3, as DNA: TGCAGTGCCAGGGGCTGGGTCGGTGAGCAGTTCTTC. This sequence encodes CSARGWVGEQFF.